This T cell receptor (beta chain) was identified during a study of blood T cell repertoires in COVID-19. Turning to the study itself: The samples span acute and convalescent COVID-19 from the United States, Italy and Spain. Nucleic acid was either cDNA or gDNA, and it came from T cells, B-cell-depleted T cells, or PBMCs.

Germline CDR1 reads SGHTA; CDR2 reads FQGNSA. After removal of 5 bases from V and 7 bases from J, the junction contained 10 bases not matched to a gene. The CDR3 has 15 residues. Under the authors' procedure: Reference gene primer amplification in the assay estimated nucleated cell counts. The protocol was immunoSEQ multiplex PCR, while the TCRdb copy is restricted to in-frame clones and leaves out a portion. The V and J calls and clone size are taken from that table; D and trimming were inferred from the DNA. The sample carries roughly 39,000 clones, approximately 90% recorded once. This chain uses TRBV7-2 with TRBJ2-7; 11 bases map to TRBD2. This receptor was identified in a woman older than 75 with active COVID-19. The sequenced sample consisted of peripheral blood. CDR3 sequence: CASSQKLAGEGEQYF. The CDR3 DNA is TGTGCCAGCAGCCAAAAACTAGCGGGGGAGGGAGAGCAGTACTTC.